Each of the 3 T cell receptor beta chains below was sequenced from the same sample in a study of tumor-infiltrating lymphocytes in oesophageal squamous cell carcinoma. In TCRdb, the PCR reads were re-called with MiXCR into one record per CDR3 protein. The sample yields about 20,000 distinct CDR3 sequences, around two fifths seen once. The specimen sequenced was blood. The receptors here all came from a male donor with esophageal squamous cell carcinoma.

This clonotype was counted only a few times. An end of the junction differs from the germline gene, which may be a read error. J is TRBJ2-1 and V is TRBV7-6, with D unclear. This CDR3 contains 14 residues. Germline loops: CDR1 SGHVS, CDR2 FNYEAQ. In nucleotides, the CDR3 is TGTGCTAGCAGCTTATCTGGATACTCCAATGAGCAGTTCTTC. Protein product: CASSLSGYSNEQFF.

This clonotype was seen more than once but under ten times. Here the CDR3 omits its conserved ending phenylalanine or tryptophan, so a read error is the likely source. The DNA is omitted, as the CDR3 cannot be located on it reliably, and the CDR3 follows TCRdb's listing. The rearrangement links TRBV6-6 to TRBJ2-2; the table gives TRBD2 as D, unverified against the DNA. Per germline, CDR1 MNHNY and CDR2 SVGAGI (reference sequence). Ends included, the CDR3 has 9 residues. The chain's CDR3 is CASSYSGLA.

This clonotype came up many times. This chain links TRBV4-2 with TRBJ2-3; D is undetermined. Germline-derived CDR1 and CDR2 are LGHNA and YNFKEQ. Trimming cost V 0 bases and J 4 bases, with 11 bases left between them. This CDR3 is 15 amino acids long. The CDR3, as DNA: TGTGCCAGCAGCCAAGATGGTCGGAGTGCAGATACGCAGTATTTT. Translation gives CASSQDGRSADTQYF.